One sample yielded the 8 T cell receptor beta chains listed below, sequenced in a study of CD8+ T cells in alopecia areata. Treatment denoted: oral pan-JAK inhibitor, 5-10 mg twice daily. cDNA serving as the sequencing template came from extracted, reverse transcribed RNA. The method was immunoSEQ multiplex PCR; TCRdb's version includes in-frame clones alone and lacks a portion of them. The repertoire includes 250,000 to 350,000 clones, roughly 63% of them detected once, and around 0.92% sits in the top ten. Sequencing used CD4+ T cells sorted from blood, obtained around week 53, from a patient treated with tofacitinib. All receptors come from a human donor with alopecia areata.

The chain combines TRBV9 with TRBJ2-2; D is unresolved. Trimming took off 5 bases at V and 1 base at J, with 6 bases between the two ends. CDR1 is SGDLS and CDR2 is YYNGEE in the germline V gene. The CDR3 spans 13 residues. The CDR3 region has the DNA TGTGCCAGCAGTCCAGGGAACACCGGGGAGCTGTTTTTT. Translating gives CASSPGNTGELFF.

The gene calls are TRBV5-8 and TRBJ2-1; D is uncertain. The CDR3 runs to 11 residues. CDR1 SGHTS and CDR2 YDEGEE come from the germline V gene. The V gene lost 2 bases and the J gene lost 3 bases, with 0 bases spanning the gap. In DNA form, the CDR3 reads TGTGCCAGCAGCTTCTACAATGAGCAGTTCTTC. It is translated as CASSFYNEQFF.

The gene calls are TRBV4-1 and TRBJ2-7, with TRBD2 identical over 8 bases. The CDR3 is 16 amino acids. Germline values: CDR1 MGHRA, CDR2 YSYEKL. With 1 base clipped from V and 0 bases from J, the junction kept 5 bases outside the gene matches. The CDR3 region has the DNA TGCGCCAGCAGCCAAGTGTCGGGGGGGCACTCCTACGAGCAGTACTTC. The encoded protein is CASSQVSGGHSYEQYF.

A word on this clone: In the same sample, other DNA sequences code for this CDR3. The J gene is TRBJ1-5, the V gene TRBV30; no clear D. V was shortened by 2 bases and J by 2 bases, with 7 bases between the two germline ends. This CDR3 comprises 13 residues. CDR1 GTSNPN and CDR2 SVGIG come from the germline V gene (reference sequence). This CDR3 reads CAWSSGGNQPQHF. CDR3 coding DNA: TGTGCCTGGAGTTCGGGTGGCAATCAGCCCCAGCATTTT.

The gene calls are TRBV7-9 and TRBJ1-2, with D unclear. CDR3 length equals 14 residues. The germline V and J ends were trimmed by 0 bases and 7 bases, with 12 bases remaining between them. Germline V lookup: CDR1 SEHNR, CDR2 FQNEAQ (reference sequence). CDR3 sequence (DNA): TGTGCCAGCAGCTTAGCGAGGCAGGAAAGTGGCTACACCTTC. This encodes CASSLARQESGYTF.

The DNA of the CDR3 is TGTGCCTGGAGTGTACGGGCAGGGCATCAGCCCCAGCATTTT. This translates into CAWSVRAGHQPQHF. The V call is TRBV30, the J call TRBJ1-5; the D gene is possibly TRBD1 (5 bases). Trimming took off 0 bases at V and 5 bases at J, with 11 bases between the two ends. The V gene's germline CDR1 is GTSNPN and CDR2 SVGIG (reference sequence). The CDR3 length is 14 residues.

This rearrangement joins TRBV5-1 to TRBJ2-3, with TRBD2 as a possible D gene (5 bases). Deletions cut 5 bases from V and 2 bases from J, with 21 bases between. CDR3 length: 17 amino acids. Germline CDR1 is SGHRS and CDR2 is YFSETQ. The CDR3 DNA reads TGCGCCAGCAGTCGCACACCTACTAGACTTCTCACAGATACGCAGTATTTT. This translates into CASSRTPTRLLTDTQYF.

This clone has more than one count but fewer than ten. CDR3 nucleotides: TGTGCCAGCAGTTATACAGGGAACACTGAAGCTTTCTTT. Its translation: CASSYTGNTEAFF. The J gene is TRBJ1-1, the V gene TRBV27, with D maybe TRBD1 (5 bases). The CDR3 runs 13 residues. CDR1 is MNHEY, CDR2 SMNVEV, per germline (reference sequence). V gave up 4 bases and J gave up 1 base, with 7 bases separating them.